These 9 T cell receptor beta chains were all obtained from the same sample, sequenced in a study of cytomegalovirus exposure and HLA in healthy donors (dated by TCRdb to between 2016 and 2019). Receptor libraries were prepared by the immunoSEQ multiplex PCR assay. The multiplex PCR relied on a mix of 60 forward primers for TCR Vbeta segments and 13 reverse primers for TCR Jbeta segments. The table comes from immuneACCESS by way of TCRdb, which keeps in-frame sequences with V and J called. Part of the clones is missing from these tables; in studies checked, under half for an unresolved V gene and the rest for unknown reasons. Recorded for this sample are approximately 240,000 clones; about 80% of them occurred a single time. 0.58% of the sample rests with the top ten. The sample consisted of PBMCs. These receptors all come from a woman aged 35 to 49 in good health and CMV-seronegative.

CDR3 sequence: CASSSSPLGVYEQYF. CDR3 nucleotides: TGTGCCAGCAGCTCCAGCCCCTTAGGAGTATACGAGCAGTACTTC. The V and J genes are TRBV9 and TRBJ2-7, with unresolved D. V lost 4 bases and J 4 bases, leaving 18 bases between the germline ends. The length of the CDR3 is 15 residues. CDR1 SGDLS and CDR2 YYNGEE come from the germline V gene.

The genes are TRBV18 and TRBJ2-2, with D perhaps matching TRBD2 (5 bases). In germline, CDR1 is KGHSH, CDR2 LQKENI. V lost 1 base to trimming and J lost 7 bases, with 16 bases between them. This CDR3 contains 16 residues. CDR3 nucleotides: TGTGCCAGCTCACCACTTCACGGGGAAAATGGCGGGGAGCTGTTTTTT. It specifies CASSPLHGENGGELFF. The full variable domain, rest sourced from reference TRBV18 and TRBJ2-2, is NAGVMQNPRHLVRRRGQEARLRCSPMKGHSHVYWYRQLPEEGLKFMVYLQKENIIDESGMPKERFSAEFPKEGPSILRIQQVVRGDSAAYFCASSPLHGENGGELFFGEGSRLTVL.

V usage is TRBV6-5 and J usage is TRBJ2-2; D not resolved. Trimming left V 6 bases short and J 4 bases short, with 15 bases between. The CDR3 runs 15 residues. The V gene's germline CDR1 is MNHEY and CDR2 SVGAGI. The chain's CDR3 is CASRIEERGTGELFF. The CDR3 DNA is TGTGCCAGCAGAATAGAGGAGCGAGGCACCGGGGAGCTGTTTTTT.

The chain is built from TRBV9 and TRBJ1-4; 7 bases are a match to TRBD1. V trimming: 4 bases; J trimming: 3 bases; junction bases outside the gene matches: 6. The CDR3 totals 15 residues. CDR1 SGDLS and CDR2 YYNGEE come from the germline V gene. The CDR3 DNA reads TGTGCCAGCAGCCTCCCAGGGGGTGCTAATGAAAAACTGTTTTTT. Residues: CASSLPGGANEKLFF.

The chain employs TRBV5-1 and TRBJ2-7; D is uncertain. This CDR3 has 15 amino acids. The germline CDR1 and CDR2 sequences are SGHRS and YFSETQ. Deletions cut 4 bases from V and 0 bases from J, with 14 bases between. The CDR3 sequence: CASSPTTPSSYEQYF. As DNA, the CDR3 is TGCGCCAGCAGCCCCACCACCCCTAGCTCCTACGAGCAGTACTTC.

The chain is built from TRBV15 and TRBJ2-7, with a possible D match to TRBD2 (5 bases). CDR1 and CDR2 (germline): LNHNV, YYDKDF (reference sequence). The V gene lost 2 bases and the J gene lost 2 bases, with 13 bases spanning the gap. The CDR3 runs 15 residues. DNA of the CDR3: TGTGCCACCAGCAGACCTCGGGATTCTACCTACGAGCAGTACTTC. It yields the protein CATSRPRDSTYEQYF.

V is TRBV7-9 and J is TRBJ2-7; 7 bases are a match to TRBD2. The germline gives CDR1 SEHNR, CDR2 FQNEAQ (reference sequence). The CDR3 is 16 amino acids. The V gene end was trimmed by 2 bases and the J gene end by 5 bases; junction bases not matched to a gene: 12. This chain's CDR3 is CASSLYIGGVTDEQYF. DNA of the CDR3: TGTGCCAGCAGCTTATACATTGGGGGGGTCACCGACGAGCAGTACTTC.

This clone was seen just once. The rearrangement uses TRBV7-2 and TRBJ2-3; TRBD1 agrees at 7 bases. Germline CDR1 and CDR2: SGHTA and FQGNSA. The CDR3 is made up of 15 amino acids. V lost 2 bases to trimming and J lost 6 bases; unmatched junction nucleotides: 8. For the CDR3, the DNA is TGTGCCAGCAGCTTAACAGGGGTCGGACGGGATACGCAGTATTTT. Amino acid sequence: CASSLTGVGRDTQYF.

The CDR3 loop reads CASRTSGGPRGTQYF. The CDR3 bases are TGTGCCAGCAGGACTAGCGGGGGACCTCGAGGGACCCAGTACTTC. The genes are TRBV28 and TRBJ2-5; 12 positions match TRBD2. V lost 6 bases, J lost 7 bases, and 9 bases stayed unmatched. This CDR3 comprises 15 residues. The germline V gene has CDR1 MDHEN and CDR2 SYDVKM.